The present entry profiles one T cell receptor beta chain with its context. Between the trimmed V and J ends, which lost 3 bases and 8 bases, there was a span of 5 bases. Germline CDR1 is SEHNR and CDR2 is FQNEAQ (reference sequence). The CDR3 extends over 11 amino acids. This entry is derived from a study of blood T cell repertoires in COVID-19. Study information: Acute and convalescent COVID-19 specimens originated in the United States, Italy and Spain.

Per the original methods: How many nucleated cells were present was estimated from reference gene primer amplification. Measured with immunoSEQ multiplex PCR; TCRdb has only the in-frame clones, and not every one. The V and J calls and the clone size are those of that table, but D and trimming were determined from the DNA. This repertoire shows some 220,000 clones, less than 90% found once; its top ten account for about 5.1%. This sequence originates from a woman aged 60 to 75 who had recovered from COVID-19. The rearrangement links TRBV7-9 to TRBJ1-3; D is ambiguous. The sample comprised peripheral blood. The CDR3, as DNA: TGTGCCAGCAGCTTCGCGGACACCATATATTTT. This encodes CASSFADTIYF.